A single sample gave rise to the 27 T cell receptor beta chains below, sequenced in a study of human thymus T cells. The repertoire was sequenced with immunoSEQ multiplex PCR; TCRdb's copy has only in-frame clones and lacks some. The data contain 45,000 to 50,000 clones, over 90% of them singletons. Sequencing was carried out using blood. These receptors were collected from a girl in the first two years of life with a congenital heart defect but otherwise immunologically healthy.

The chain couples TRBV7-2 to TRBJ2-7; 10 nucleotides align to TRBD2. The germline CDR1 and CDR2 sequences are SGHTA and FQGNSA. The CDR3 has 15 residues. With V trimmed by 1 base and J by 6 bases, 6 bases remained unmatched. This CDR3 reads CASSLVLAGAVEQYF. As DNA, the CDR3 is TGTGCCAGCAGCTTAGTGCTAGCGGGAGCGGTCGAGCAGTACTTC.

The J gene is TRBJ1-4, the V gene TRBV30; TRBD1 aligns across 8 bases. This CDR3 region has 15 residues. Trimming cost V 5 bases and J 7 bases; bases outside gene matches: 12. Germline V gene lookup returns CDR1 GTSNPN and CDR2 SVGIG (reference sequence). The CDR3 sequence: CAWAFQGASGEKLFF. CDR3 sequence (DNA): TGTGCCTGGGCCTTCCAGGGGGCGTCTGGTGAAAAACTGTTTTTT.

This chain links TRBV11-2 with TRBJ2-7, with D unresolved. The CDR3 covers 12 residues. Germline CDR1 and CDR2: SGHAT and FQNNGV. V dropped 3 bases and J dropped 7 bases, with 10 bases sitting between them. The CDR3 here is CASSFVSLEQYF. The CDR3 nucleotides are TGTGCCAGCAGCTTCGTATCCTTGGAGCAGTACTTC.

The rearrangement joins TRBV29-1 to TRBJ2-1, with 8 bases that match TRBD2. Germline trimming cut 0 bases from V and 0 bases from J; bases unmatched to any gene: 4. Germline V lookup: CDR1 SQVTM, CDR2 ANQGSEA. CDR3 size: 16 residues. The CDR3 loop is CSVEDLSGSSYNEQFF. The DNA for the CDR3 is TGCAGCGTTGAAGATCTGAGCGGGAGCTCCTACAATGAGCAGTTCTTC.

This rearrangement joins TRBV7-2 to TRBJ2-3, with D unresolved. Trimming took off 1 base at V and 4 bases at J, with 15 bases between the two ends. This CDR3 comprises 16 residues. The germline gives CDR1 SGHTA, CDR2 FQGNSA. The CDR3 loop reads CASSLVLPSGPDTQYF. As DNA, the CDR3 is TGTGCCAGCAGCTTAGTACTTCCCTCGGGCCCAGATACGCAGTATTTT.

This rearrangement joins TRBV28 to TRBJ2-7; 8 bases are a match to TRBD2. Germline CDR1 MDHEN, CDR2 SYDVKM. This CDR3 is 13 amino acids long. Trimming removed 11 bases from V and 6 bases from J; junction bases left unmatched: 12. CDR3 amino acids: CASRGGRSLEQYF. The CDR3 region has the DNA TGTGCCTCCCGGGGGGGGCGCAGTCTCGAGCAGTACTTC.

This rearrangement joins TRBV10-3 to TRBJ1-2; D is uncertain. V lost 3 bases, J lost 6 bases, and 11 bases lay in between. CDR3 length equals 13 residues. CDR1 is ENHRY, CDR2 SYGVKD, per germline. The CDR3 DNA reads as TGTGCCATCAGTGAAAGAGGGAAGGATGGCTACACCTTC. Protein product: CAISERGKDGYTF.

The chain joins TRBV5-5 to TRBJ1-5, with D unresolved. V gave up 1 base and J gave up 10 bases, with 3 bases separating them. Germline CDR1 is SGHKS and CDR2 is YYEKEE (reference sequence). The CDR3 is made up of 10 amino acids. Written as DNA, the CDR3 is TGTGCCAGCAGCTTGTATCCCCAGCATTTT. As protein: CASSLYPQHF.

The J gene is TRBJ2-1, the V gene TRBV5-1; 10 bases fit TRBD2. Germline V gene sequence: CDR1 SGHRS, CDR2 YFSETQ. Trimming cost V 1 base and J 6 bases; bases outside gene matches: 13. The length of the CDR3 is 18 residues. CDR3: CASSLNLAGDWGRNEQFF. In DNA form, the CDR3 reads TGCGCCAGCAGCTTGAACCTAGCGGGAGATTGGGGCCGCAATGAGCAGTTCTTC.

The chain has TRBV7-9 and TRBJ2-1, with D perhaps matching TRBD2 (5 bases). CDR1 is SEHNR and CDR2 is FQNEAQ in the germline V gene (reference sequence). The germline V and J ends were trimmed by 3 bases and 8 bases, with 17 bases remaining between them. This CDR3 is built from 15 residues. CDR3 DNA sequence: TGTGCCAGCAGCTTGGGCCGGAGGACGGACGATGAGCAGTTCTTC. It is translated as CASSLGRRTDDEQFF.

The chain combines TRBV5-1 with TRBJ2-7, with D tentatively TRBD1 or TRBD2 (5 bases each). Germline V gene lookup returns CDR1 SGHRS and CDR2 YFSETQ. Trimming shortened V by 1 base and J by 7 bases, and 18 bases separated the two germline ends. The CDR3 consists of 15 residues. The CDR3 DNA sequence: TGCGCCAGCAGCTTGATTTCTCAGGGATCGGGGGAGCAGTACTTC. This gives the protein CASSLISQGSGEQYF.

The chain carries TRBV6-5 and TRBJ2-1; 7 positions match TRBD2. V lost 7 bases and J lost 8; bases outside the gene matches: 2. Germline V lookup: CDR1 MNHEY, CDR2 SVGAGI. This CDR3 comprises 11 residues. CDR3: CASTRGDEQFF. CDR3 in DNA: TGTGCCAGCACTCGGGGGGATGAGCAGTTCTTC.

The rearrangement joins TRBV4-1 to TRBJ2-3; D is unresolved. The CDR3 runs 14 residues. The V gene's germline CDR1 is MGHRA and CDR2 YSYEKL. With 1 base removed from V and 0 bases from J, the gap between germline ends came to 5 bases. This CDR3 is CASSQVFSTDTQYF. The CDR3 nucleotides are TGCGCCAGCAGCCAAGTCTTTAGCACAGATACGCAGTATTTT.

The V call is TRBV28, the J call TRBJ1-5; 7 nucleotides line up with TRBD1. This CDR3 is built from 14 residues. V dropped 4 bases and J dropped 9; count of bases not matched to a gene: 9. Germline V gives CDR1 MDHEN, CDR2 SYDVKM. The CDR3 bases are TGTGCCAGCAGTTGGACAGGCCATCAGGGGCCCCAGCATTTT. This encodes CASSWTGHQGPQHF.

The chain uses TRBV5-4 and TRBJ1-2; D is possibly TRBD1 (5 bases). The CDR3 totals 15 residues. V was trimmed by 0 bases and J by 0 bases, leaving 9 bases between them. Germline-derived CDR1 and CDR2 are SGHNT and YYREEE (reference sequence). The CDR3 nucleotides read TGTGCCAGCAGCTTGGCCCAGGGAGCTAACTATGGCTACACCTTC. Amino acids: CASSLAQGANYGYTF.

The rearrangement joins TRBV10-3 to TRBJ2-7, with D unclear. The germline V gene encodes CDR1 ENHRY and CDR2 SYGVKD. Between the trimmed V and J ends, which lost 1 base and 0 bases, there was a span of 7 bases. This CDR3 contains 14 residues. In DNA form, the CDR3 reads TGTGCCATCAGTGAGTTCACGGTCTCCTACGAGCAGTACTTC. Its translation: CAISEFTVSYEQYF.

V is TRBV12-5 and J is TRBJ1-5; 8 positions agree with TRBD1. The CDR3 is 13 amino acids. CDR1 and CDR2 from the germline V gene are LGHNT and FRNRAP. The J segment lost 6 bases and the V segment lost 7 bases, leaving 5 bases of the junction unmatched. DNA for the CDR3: TGTGCTAGTGTCAAACAGGGGGGTCAGCCCCAGCATTTT. Residues: CASVKQGGQPQHF.

The chain links TRBV6-5 to TRBJ1-2; TRBD1 is a possible D gene (5 bases). The CDR3 is 13 residues long. From germline, CDR1 is MNHEY and CDR2 SVGAGI. V lost 4 bases and J 3 bases, leaving 9 bases between the germline ends. CDR3 bases: TGTGCCAGCAGTTCGCAGGGAGACTATGGCTACACCTTC. This encodes CASSSQGDYGYTF.

The chain couples TRBV2 to TRBJ1-5; D perhaps matches TRBD1 (5 bases). V gave up 6 bases and J gave up 3 bases, with 12 bases separating them. The CDR3 is 14 amino acids. Germline CDR1 and CDR2: SNHLY and FYNNEI. CDR3 protein: CASRVDRSNQPQHF. As DNA, the CDR3 is TGTGCCAGCAGGGTTGACAGATCCAATCAGCCCCAGCATTTT.

The chain links TRBV4-3 to TRBJ1-5; D uncertain. Germline CDR1 and CDR2: LGHNA and YSLEER. V lost 4 bases and J 4 bases, leaving 14 bases between the germline ends. The CDR3 extends over 15 amino acids. The DNA of the CDR3 is TGCGCCAGCAGCCCCCATCGGACGGAAAATCAGCCCCAGCATTTT. Translated: CASSPHRTENQPQHF.

This sequence joins TRBV5-1 and TRBJ2-4; 10 nucleotides match TRBD1. The CDR3 totals 16 residues. Germline V gene data show CDR1 as SGHRS and CDR2 as YFSETQ. With 4 bases clipped from V and 7 bases from J, the junction kept 11 bases outside the gene matches. The CDR3 reads CASSTAGTGVLNIQYF. The CDR3 region has the DNA TGCGCCAGCAGCACAGCCGGGACAGGGGTTTTGAACATTCAGTACTTC.

The V call is TRBV27, the J call TRBJ2-7, with 8 nucleotides matching TRBD2. V trimming: 1 base; J trimming: 2 bases; junction bases outside the gene matches: 4. CDR1 and CDR2 (germline): MNHEY, SMNVEV (reference sequence). The CDR3 is made up of 15 amino acids. CDR3 in amino acids: CASSLWSGGPYEQYF. The CDR3 coding sequence is TGTGCCAGCAGTTTATGGTCGGGAGGGCCCTACGAGCAGTACTTC.

The rearrangement joins TRBV6-4 to TRBJ1-1, with D hard to call. With 11 bases removed from V and 10 bases from J, the gap between germline ends came to 29 bases. This CDR3 has 15 residues. CDR1 and CDR2 from the germline V gene are MRHNA and SNTAGT. Written as DNA, the CDR3 is TGTGCCTTGCCAGCGCCCGGTGTTACGGGATCTGGAGCTTTCTTT. It yields the protein CALPAPGVTGSGAFF.

The chain links TRBV5-1 to TRBJ2-2; D may be TRBD2 (5 bases). CDR1 is SGHRS and CDR2 is YFSETQ in the germline V gene. The V end lost 0 bases, the J end lost 5 bases, and 14 bases lay between the germline ends. This CDR3 is 16 amino acids long. This chain's CDR3 is CASSLAGPPGTGELFF. CDR3 nucleotide sequence: TGCGCCAGCAGCTTGGCTGGTCCCCCGGGGACCGGGGAGCTGTTTTTT.

The rearrangement links TRBV6-5 to TRBJ1-2; D uncertain. Trimming left V 0 bases short and J 6 bases short, with 17 bases between. The V gene's germline CDR1 is MNHEY and CDR2 SVGAGI. The CDR3 totals 16 residues. CDR3: CASSYSPWAGGDGYTF. The CDR3 DNA is TGTGCCAGCAGTTACTCCCCTTGGGCAGGTGGGGATGGCTACACCTTC.

J is TRBJ2-2 and V is TRBV7-8, with D perhaps given as TRBD1 or TRBD2 (5 bases each). This CDR3 is 18 amino acids long. The germline gives CDR1 SGHVS, CDR2 FQNEAQ. Trimming pared 5 bases from V and 7 bases from J, leaving 26 bases between. The CDR3 DNA follows: TGTGCCAGCAGCCATATGACCCGGATCGCCAGGGACGGCGGGGAGCTGTTTTTT. It is translated as CASSHMTRIARDGGELFF.

This sequence joins TRBV28 and TRBJ2-7; D perhaps matches TRBD1 (6 bases). The CDR3 runs to 16 residues. The germline CDR1 and CDR2 sequences are MDHEN and SYDVKM. Trimming cost V 6 bases and J 0 bases, with 18 bases left between them. The DNA for the CDR3 is TGTGCCAGCAGGCATGCCGACAGGCAGAGCTCCTACGAGCAGTACTTC. It codes for CASRHADRQSSYEQYF.